There are a few counts of the clone carrying this TCR beta chain. The antigen remains unidentified. This sample was taken from a study of T cell responses to AZD1222 COVID-19 vaccine. Points from the study as a whole: Seropositive at baseline were only a handful of AZD1222 recipients.

Method: immunoSEQ multiplex PCR; TCRdb's copy keeps in-frame clones and lacks some. The sample has about 200,000 clones, 85% to 95% seen once. This CDR3 has 14 amino acids. Trimming shortened V by 1 base and J by 4 bases, and 10 bases separated the two germline ends. The V gene's germline CDR1 is SGHAT and CDR2 FQNNGV. The TCR sequence derives from an adult in good health. The chain joins TRBV11-2 to TRBJ1-2, with a weak D call TRBD1 (6 bases). The material sequenced was peripheral blood, taken on day 0 of AZD1222 vaccination. The DNA of the CDR3 is TGTGCCAGCAGCTTAGTAGGCAGGGGCTATGGCTACACCTTC. Translating gives CASSLVGRGYGYTF.